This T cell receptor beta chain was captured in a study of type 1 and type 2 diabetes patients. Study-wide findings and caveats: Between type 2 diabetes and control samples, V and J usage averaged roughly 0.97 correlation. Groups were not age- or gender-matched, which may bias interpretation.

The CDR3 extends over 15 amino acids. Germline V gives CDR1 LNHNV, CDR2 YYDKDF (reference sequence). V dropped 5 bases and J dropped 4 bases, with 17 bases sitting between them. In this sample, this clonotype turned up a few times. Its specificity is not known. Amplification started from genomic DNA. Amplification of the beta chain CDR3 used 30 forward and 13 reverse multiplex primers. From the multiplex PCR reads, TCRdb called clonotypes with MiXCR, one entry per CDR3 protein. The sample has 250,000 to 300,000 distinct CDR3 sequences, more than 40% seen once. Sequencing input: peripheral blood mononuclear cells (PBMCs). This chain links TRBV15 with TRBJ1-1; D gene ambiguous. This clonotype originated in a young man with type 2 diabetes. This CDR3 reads CATSSRPGGGTEAFF. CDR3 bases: TGTGCCACCAGCTCTAGACCGGGCGGTGGCACTGAAGCTTTCTTT.